This TCR beta chain was sequenced for a study of cytomegalovirus exposure and HLA in healthy donors. For the study at large: In a later analysis, it was reported that the roughly 120 validation repertoires had been produced on the same platform as the 500 to 850 repertoires belonging to the first cohort.

Regarding this clone: As yet, its antigen is unknown.

Only in-frame clones appear in the TCRdb table, and some are missing; sequencing was by immunoSEQ multiplex PCR. Of over 150,000 clones listed, around 80% are singletons. With 4 bases clipped from V and 3 bases from J, the junction kept 15 bases outside the gene matches. CDR3 length equals 17 residues. The germline gives CDR1 SGHNT, CDR2 YYREEE (reference sequence). Findings and limits, study-wide: In vitro, a few CMV-associated chains proved specific for CMV antigens.

The TCR was taken from a woman in her 30s in good health and CMV-seropositive. The specimen was PBMCs. The chain couples TRBV5-4 to TRBJ1-2; 7 nucleotides align to TRBD1. CDR3 region: CASSPGAQRDSHYGYTF. Here the CDR3 DNA reads TGTGCCAGCAGCCCTGGGGCTCAACGGGACAGCCACTATGGCTACACCTTC.